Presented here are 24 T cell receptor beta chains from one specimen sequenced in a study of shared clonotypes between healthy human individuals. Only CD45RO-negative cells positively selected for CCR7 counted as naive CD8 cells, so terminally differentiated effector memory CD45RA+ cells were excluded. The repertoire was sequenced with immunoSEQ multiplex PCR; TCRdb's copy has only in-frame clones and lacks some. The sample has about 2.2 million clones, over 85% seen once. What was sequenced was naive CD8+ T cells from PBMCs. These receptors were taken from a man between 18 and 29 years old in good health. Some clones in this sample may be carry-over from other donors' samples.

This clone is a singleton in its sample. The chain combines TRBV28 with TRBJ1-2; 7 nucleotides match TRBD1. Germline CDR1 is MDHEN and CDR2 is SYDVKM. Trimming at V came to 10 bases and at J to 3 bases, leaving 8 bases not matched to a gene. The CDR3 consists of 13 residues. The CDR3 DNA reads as TGTGCCAACCTAACCACAGGGGACTATGGCTACACCTTC. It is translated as CANLTTGDYGYTF.

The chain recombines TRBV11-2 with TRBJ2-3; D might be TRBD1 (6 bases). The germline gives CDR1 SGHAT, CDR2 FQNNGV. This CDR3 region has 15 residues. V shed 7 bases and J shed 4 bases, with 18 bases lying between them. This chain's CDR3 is CASTPTGPGPDTQYF. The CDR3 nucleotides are TGTGCCAGCACCCCCACAGGGCCGGGGCCAGATACGCAGTATTTT.

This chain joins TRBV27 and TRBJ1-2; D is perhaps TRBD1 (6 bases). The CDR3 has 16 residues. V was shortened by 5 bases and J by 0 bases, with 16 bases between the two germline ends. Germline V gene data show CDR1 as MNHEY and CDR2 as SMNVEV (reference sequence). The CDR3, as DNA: TGTGCCAGCAGTCCCTCCATGGGGGGCGCTAACTATGGCTACACCTTC. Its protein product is CASSPSMGGANYGYTF.

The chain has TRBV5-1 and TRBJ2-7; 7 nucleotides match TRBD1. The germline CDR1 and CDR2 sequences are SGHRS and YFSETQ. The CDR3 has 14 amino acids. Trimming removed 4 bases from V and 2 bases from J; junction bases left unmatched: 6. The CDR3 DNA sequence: TGCGCCAGCAGCCCTTCCGGGACAGCCTACGAGCAGTACTTC. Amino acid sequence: CASSPSGTAYEQYF.

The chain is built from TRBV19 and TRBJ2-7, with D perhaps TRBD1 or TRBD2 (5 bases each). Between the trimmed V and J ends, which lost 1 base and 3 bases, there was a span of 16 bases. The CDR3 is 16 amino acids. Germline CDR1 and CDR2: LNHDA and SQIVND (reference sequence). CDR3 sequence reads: CASSIGPQGRFYEQYF. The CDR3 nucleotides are TGTGCCAGTAGTATAGGCCCCCAGGGACGGTTCTACGAGCAGTACTTC.

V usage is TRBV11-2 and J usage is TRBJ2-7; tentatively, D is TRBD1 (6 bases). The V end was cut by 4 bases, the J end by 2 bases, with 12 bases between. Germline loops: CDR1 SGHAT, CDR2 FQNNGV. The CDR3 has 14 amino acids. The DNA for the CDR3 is TGTGCCAGCAGCTCGGACAGATTTCCCTACGAGCAGTACTTC. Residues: CASSSDRFPYEQYF.

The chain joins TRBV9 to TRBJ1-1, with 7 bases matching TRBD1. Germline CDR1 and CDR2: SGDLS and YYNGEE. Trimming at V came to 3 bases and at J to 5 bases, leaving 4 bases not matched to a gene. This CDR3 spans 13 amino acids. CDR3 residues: CASSEQGTTEAFF. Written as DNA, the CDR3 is TGTGCCAGCAGCGAACAGGGGACGACTGAAGCTTTCTTT.

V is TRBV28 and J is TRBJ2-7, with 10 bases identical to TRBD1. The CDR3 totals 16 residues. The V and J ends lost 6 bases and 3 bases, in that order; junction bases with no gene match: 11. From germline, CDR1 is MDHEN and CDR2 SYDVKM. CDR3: CASSLRGQGPYYEQYF. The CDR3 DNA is TGTGCCAGCAGCCTTAGGGGACAGGGGCCGTACTACGAGCAGTACTTC.

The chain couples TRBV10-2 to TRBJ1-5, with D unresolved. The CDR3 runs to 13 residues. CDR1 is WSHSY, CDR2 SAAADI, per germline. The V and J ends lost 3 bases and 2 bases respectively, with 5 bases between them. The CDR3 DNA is TGCGCCAGCAGTGAAGGTGGCAATCAGCCCCAGCATTTT. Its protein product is CASSEGGNQPQHF.

CDR3 residues: CASRLHTIGQGTNEQYF. In nucleotides, the CDR3 is TGCGCCAGCAGACTCCATACCATAGGACAGGGGACCAACGAGCAGTACTTC. The chain carries TRBV5-1 and TRBJ2-7, with 9 bases matching TRBD1. CDR3 length: 17 residues. Looked up from germline, CDR1 is SGHRS and CDR2 is YFSETQ. The junction had 17 bases not matched to a gene; V was cut back by 5 bases and J by 5 bases.

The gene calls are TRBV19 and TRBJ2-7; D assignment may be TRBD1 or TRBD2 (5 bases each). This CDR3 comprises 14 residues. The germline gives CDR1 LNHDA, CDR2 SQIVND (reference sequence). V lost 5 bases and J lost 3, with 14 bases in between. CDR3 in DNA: TGTGCCAGTAGTTCATCCGGGACGGTCTACGAGCAGTACTTC. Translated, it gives CASSSSGTVYEQYF.

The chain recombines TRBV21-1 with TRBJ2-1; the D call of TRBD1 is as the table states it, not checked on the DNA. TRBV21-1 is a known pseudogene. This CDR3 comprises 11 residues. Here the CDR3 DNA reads TGTGCCAGACCACGTTTTCAGGAGCAGTTCTTC. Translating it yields CARPRFQEQFF.

This CDR3 reads CASSLGLAWVSEQYF. CDR3 in DNA: TGTGCCAGCAGCTTAGGGCTCGCGTGGGTCTCCGAGCAGTACTTC. J is TRBJ2-7 and V is TRBV7-3; D is ambiguous. The CDR3 has 15 residues. V lost 2 bases to trimming and J lost 6 bases, with 17 bases between them. Germline CDR1 is SGHTA and CDR2 is FQGTGA.

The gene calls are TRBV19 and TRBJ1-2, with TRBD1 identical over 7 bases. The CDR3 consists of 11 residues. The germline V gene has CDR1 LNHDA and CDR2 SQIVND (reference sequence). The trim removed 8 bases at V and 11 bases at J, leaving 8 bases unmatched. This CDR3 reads CASSTGVLYTF. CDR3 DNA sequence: TGTGCCAGTTCAACAGGGGTACTGTACACCTTC.

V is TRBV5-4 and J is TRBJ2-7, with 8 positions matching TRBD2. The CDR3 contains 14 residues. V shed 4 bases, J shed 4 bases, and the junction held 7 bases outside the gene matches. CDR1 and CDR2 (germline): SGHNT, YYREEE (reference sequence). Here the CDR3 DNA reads TGTGCCAGCAGCCCCGGCCGGGGGGGGTACGAGCAGTACTTC. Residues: CASSPGRGGYEQYF.

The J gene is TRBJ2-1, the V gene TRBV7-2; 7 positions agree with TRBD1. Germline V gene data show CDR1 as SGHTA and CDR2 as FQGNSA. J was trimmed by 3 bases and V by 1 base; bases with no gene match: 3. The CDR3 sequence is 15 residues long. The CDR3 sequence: CASSLGQGFYNEQFF. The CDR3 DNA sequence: TGTGCCAGCAGCTTAGGACAGGGATTCTACAATGAGCAGTTCTTC.

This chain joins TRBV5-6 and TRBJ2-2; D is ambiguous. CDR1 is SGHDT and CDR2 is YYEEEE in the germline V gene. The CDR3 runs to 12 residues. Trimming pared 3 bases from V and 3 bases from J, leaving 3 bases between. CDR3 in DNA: TGTGCCAGCAGCTACCACACCGGGGAGCTGTTTTTT. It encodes CASSYHTGELFF.

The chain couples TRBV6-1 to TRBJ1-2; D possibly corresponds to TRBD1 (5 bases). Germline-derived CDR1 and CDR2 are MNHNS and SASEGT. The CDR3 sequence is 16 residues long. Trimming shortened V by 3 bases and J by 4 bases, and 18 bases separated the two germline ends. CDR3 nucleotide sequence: TGTGCCAGCAGTGAGCCGAGAGGGGCCCTCATCTATGGCTACACCTTC. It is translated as CASSEPRGALIYGYTF.

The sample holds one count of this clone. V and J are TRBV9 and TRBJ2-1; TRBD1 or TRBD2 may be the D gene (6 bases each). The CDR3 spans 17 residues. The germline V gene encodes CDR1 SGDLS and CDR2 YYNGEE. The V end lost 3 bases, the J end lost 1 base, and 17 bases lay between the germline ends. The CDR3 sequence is CASSAHGGQGSYNEQFF. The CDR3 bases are TGTGCCAGCAGCGCGCATGGGGGGCAGGGTTCCTACAATGAGCAGTTCTTC.

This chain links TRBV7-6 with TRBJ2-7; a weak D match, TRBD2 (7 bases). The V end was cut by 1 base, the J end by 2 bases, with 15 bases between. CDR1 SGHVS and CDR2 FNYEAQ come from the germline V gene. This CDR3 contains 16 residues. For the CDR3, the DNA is TGTGCCAGCAGCTTAGGTTGGGGGGAGGGGGCCTACGAGCAGTACTTC. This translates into CASSLGWGEGAYEQYF.

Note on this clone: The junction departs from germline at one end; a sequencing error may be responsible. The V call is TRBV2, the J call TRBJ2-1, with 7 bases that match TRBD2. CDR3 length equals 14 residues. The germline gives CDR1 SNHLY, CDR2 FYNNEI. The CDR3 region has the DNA TGTGCCAGCAGAGAAGCGGGGCCCCACAATGAGCAGTTCTTC. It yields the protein CASREAGPHNEQFF.

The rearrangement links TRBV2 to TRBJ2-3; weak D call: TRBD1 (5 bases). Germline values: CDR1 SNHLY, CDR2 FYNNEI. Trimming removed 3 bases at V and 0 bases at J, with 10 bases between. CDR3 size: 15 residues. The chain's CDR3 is CASSEGPGSTDTQYF. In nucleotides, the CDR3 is TGTGCCAGCAGTGAGGGCCCAGGGAGCACAGATACGCAGTATTTT.

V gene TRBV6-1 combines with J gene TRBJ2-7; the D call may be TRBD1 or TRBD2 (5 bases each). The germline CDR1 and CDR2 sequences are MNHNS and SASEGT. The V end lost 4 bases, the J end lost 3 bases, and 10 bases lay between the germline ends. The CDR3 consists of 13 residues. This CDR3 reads CASSARDGYEQYF. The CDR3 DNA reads TGTGCCAGCAGTGCCCGGGACGGCTACGAGCAGTACTTC.

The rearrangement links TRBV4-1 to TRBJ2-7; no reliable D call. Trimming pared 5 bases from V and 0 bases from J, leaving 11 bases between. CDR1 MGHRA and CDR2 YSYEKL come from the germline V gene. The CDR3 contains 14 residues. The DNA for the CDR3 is TGCGCCAGCAGCGTTCAGGTGATCTCCTACGAGCAGTACTTC. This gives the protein CASSVQVISYEQYF.